This T cell receptor (beta chain) was captured by sequencing in a study of blood T cell repertoires in COVID-19. Overall study: There were acute and convalescent COVID-19 samples, and they came from the United States, Italy and Spain. T cells, B-cell-depleted T cells, or PBMCs provided the cDNA or gDNA that served as material.

The V gene end was trimmed by 4 bases and the J gene end by 0 bases; junction bases not matched to a gene: 7. In germline, CDR1 is SGDLS, CDR2 YYNGEE. This CDR3 is 16 amino acids long. Sequencing was performed with immunoSEQ multiplex PCR; in TCRdb, only in-frame clones are kept and a portion is missing. Of over 300,000 clones detected, around 84% appear once; the ten largest clones hold less than 11%. The material sequenced was PBMCs or T cells enriched from blood (not recorded which). This chain uses TRBV9 with TRBJ2-1, with 7 bases identical to TRBD2. The TCR sequence derives from a woman under 30 who had recovered from COVID-19. Here the CDR3 reads CASSPTSVSSYNEQFF. The CDR3 coding sequence is TGTGCCAGCAGCCCCACTAGCGTAAGCTCCTACAATGAGCAGTTCTTC.